This T cell receptor beta chain was profiled in a study of shared clonotypes between healthy human individuals. Background on the study: Donor composition was a couple of women and a few men, aged 18 to 49. Overall study findings and caveats: Donors were few, which limited the genetic and exposure-history diversity represented. In contrast to clonotypes shared by all four donors, non-shared clonotypes had lower generation probabilities.

The CDR3 is made up of 14 amino acids. The ends were cut back, 0 bases at V and 2 bases at J, with 7 bases in the middle. Germline V gives CDR1 MNHNS, CDR2 SASEGT. Sequenced by immunoSEQ multiplex PCR; TCRdb stores in-frame clones only, minus some. The sample holds about 2.4 million clones; under 95% are singletons and the top ten take approximately 0.37%. This clone appeared a single time. Its antigen is unidentified. The sequenced sample consisted of naive CD4+ T cells from PBMCs. The subset is: CD45RA+ positively selected. This TCR derives from a man aged 18 to 29 in good health. Some clones in this sample may be carry-over from other donors' samples. This chain links TRBV6-1 with TRBJ2-5, with D hard to call. The CDR3 DNA reads TGTGCCAGCAGTGAAGCTCGGGCACAAGAGACCCAGTACTTC. This codes for CASSEARAQETQYF.